This T cell receptor beta chain appears in the sequencing data of a study of Ad26.COV2.S vaccination and SARS-CoV-2 variants. As for treatment: about 20 received Ad26.COV2.S at low or high dose, single or two shots; roughly five received placebo; per-sample allocation not given. Sample collection was performed on day 63 after the first vaccine or placebo injection. Adults aged 18-55 years in Boston included the donor. Per germline, CDR1 SNHLY and CDR2 FYNNEI. The CDR3 totals 12 residues. The V end lost 7 bases, the J end lost 11 bases, and 12 bases lay between the germline ends. Produced via immunoSEQ multiplex PCR; TCRdb's table is partial and in-frame only. Of about half a million clones in the sample, 80% to 90% are singletons; the top ten hold about 1.7%.

This rearrangement joins TRBV2 to TRBJ1-6; D uncertain. The specimen comprised peripheral blood, sampled in a trial of Ad26.COV2.S vaccine versus placebo. The sequence came from a person aged 18 to 65 who received the Ad26.COV2.S COVID-19 vaccine or a placebo. CDR3 loop: CASNSGGTPLHF. The CDR3 DNA is TGTGCCAGCAACTCCGGCGGGACACCCCTCCACTTT.